The 4 T cell receptor beta chains given below trace back to one sample, sequenced in a study of identical twins (dated by TCRdb to about 2016). Receptors were amplified or captured by 5' RACE. The instrument was an Illumina HiSeq 2000. In-frame beta chains were kept once TCRdb had trimmed the public reads at Q25 with fastp and called clones with MiXCR. Entries are consolidated by CDR3 protein sequence, retaining the most common genes and DNA. The sample table contains under 900,000 distinct CDR3 sequences; only one count was recorded for 9% to 15% of them. The ten biggest clones cover around 1.6% of the sample. The same sample was also used in a study of yellow fever vaccine responses in identical twins.

The specimen was PBMCs. These receptors were collected from a woman aged 18-35 years in good health.

This clonotype was seen more than once but under ten times. The rearrangement links TRBV6-4 to TRBJ2-2; D is unclear. The CDR3 is 13 amino acids. Germline assignment: CDR1 MRHNA and CDR2 SNTAGT. The ends were cut back, 3 bases at V and 4 bases at J, with 6 bases in the middle. The CDR3: CASSETTTGELFF. For the CDR3, the DNA is TGTGCCAGCAGTGAGACAACCACCGGGGAGCTGTTTTTT.

This clonotype was counted between two and nine times. The chain is built from TRBV28 and TRBJ2-7, with 10 bases that match TRBD1. CDR1 is MDHEN and CDR2 is SYDVKM in the germline V gene. The CDR3 has 13 amino acids. Trimming took 5 bases from V and 5 from J; bases not matched to a gene: 3. The CDR3, as DNA: TGTGCCAGCAGTGGGACAGGGGACCACGAGCAGTACGTC. Encoded protein: CASSGTGDHEQYV.

The rearrangement uses TRBV6-4 and TRBJ2-1; D remains unclear. This CDR3 is 14 amino acids long. Germline V gives CDR1 MRHNA, CDR2 SNTAGT. The V end was cut by 5 bases, the J end by 7 bases, with 15 bases between. The CDR3 bases are TGTGCCAGCAGTAAAAACCCGTCTGGTAATGAGCAGTTCTTC. Its translation: CASSKNPSGNEQFF.

This clonotype was recorded many times. V usage is TRBV29-1 and J usage is TRBJ1-1; 10 positions agree with TRBD1. V dropped 8 bases and J dropped 5; count of bases not matched to a gene: 8. CDR1 and CDR2 from the germline V gene are SQVTM and ANQGSEA. The CDR3 is made up of 13 amino acids. CDR3 bases: TGCAGCTCCCGGACAGGGGGGGAGACTGAAGCTTTCTTT. Amino acids: CSSRTGGETEAFF.